Each of the 11 T cell receptor beta chains below was sequenced from the same sample in a study of a mutant IDH1 vaccine in newly diagnosed glioma. No cognate antigen is known for these TCRs. Regarding time point: week 23, last vaccination. The study gave 300 ug of mutant IDH1 20-mer peptide per vaccine dose, with topical imiquimod. Method: immunoSEQ multiplex PCR; TCRdb's copy keeps in-frame clones and lacks some. The data hold 35,000 to 40,000 clones, with about four fifths observed a single time. The input for sequencing was PBMCs, taken from a glioma patient whose treatment included an IDH1 peptide vaccine. These receptors all stem from a man aged 40-49 years with glioma.

This clone was seen a few times. J is TRBJ1-2 and V is TRBV25-1, with 8 bases fitting TRBD1. CDR3 length: 14 amino acids. V lost 5 bases and J lost 2; bases outside the gene matches: 4. Germline CDR1 is MGHDK and CDR2 is SYGVNS. CDR3 nucleotides: TGTGCCAGCAGTCGGACAGGGTTGAACTATGGCTACACCTTC. Its translation is CASSRTGLNYGYTF.

This clone was detected only once. CDR3 loop: CASSYSSSDSPLHF. In nucleotides, the CDR3 is TGTGCCAGCAGTTACTCGAGTTCGGATTCACCCCTCCACTTT. The chain joins TRBV6-5 to TRBJ1-6; D call uncertain. V lost 0 bases, J lost 8 bases, and 8 bases lay in between. CDR3 size: 14 residues. Germline CDR1 MNHEY, CDR2 SVGAGI.

In DNA form, the CDR3 reads TGCGCCAGCAGCCAAGGTGGGGGTTCAGGGTCCTACAATGAGCAGTTCTTC. Translated: CASSQGGGSGSYNEQFF. The genes are TRBV4-3 and TRBJ2-1; D is tentatively TRBD1 or TRBD2 (5 bases each). The ends were cut back, 1 base at V and 1 base at J, with 14 bases in the middle. The CDR3 runs 17 residues. Germline V gene sequence: CDR1 LGHNA, CDR2 YSLEER.

The rearrangement joins TRBV19 to TRBJ1-5; TRBD1 might be the D (5 bases). Germline V gene lookup returns CDR1 LNHDA and CDR2 SQIVND (reference sequence). V lost 6 bases to trimming and J lost 6 bases, with 12 bases between them. This CDR3 has 13 residues. The CDR3 DNA is TGTGCCAGTAGAGGGGAATTCGGTCAGCCCCAGCATTTT. Its protein is CASRGEFGQPQHF.

This chain's CDR3 is CSAGTGEKLFF. CDR3 sequence (DNA): TGCAGTGCGGGGACGGGTGAAAAACTGTTTTTT. This chain uses TRBV20-1 with TRBJ1-4; weak D call: TRBD1 (5 bases). Germline V gene lookup returns CDR1 DFQATT and CDR2 SNEGSKA (reference sequence). This CDR3 has 11 amino acids. Trimming pared 6 bases from V and 7 bases from J, leaving 9 bases between.

On this clone itself: One end of the junction varies from germline; a read error may be responsible. The chain uses TRBV7-7 and TRBJ2-3; 7 bases agree with TRBD2. Germline V gives CDR1 SSHAT, CDR2 FNYEAQ (reference sequence). The CDR3 runs to 15 residues. The CDR3 sequence is CASSEGGGGPDTQYF. For the CDR3, the DNA is TGTGCTAGCAGCGAAGGCGGGGGAGGCCCAGATACGCAGTATTTT.

The CDR3 sequence: CASAQGPRTGEQYF. As DNA, the CDR3 is TGTGCCAGCGCCCAGGGCCCAAGGACCGGCGAGCAGTACTTC. The rearrangement links TRBV6-5 to TRBJ2-7, with D possibly being TRBD1 (5 bases). The V and J ends lost 8 bases and 6 bases respectively, with 20 bases between them. There are 14 residues in the CDR3. Germline lookup yields CDR1 MNHEY and CDR2 SVGAGI.

In this sample, this clone turned up a few times. The genes are TRBV4-1 and TRBJ2-5; the D call may be TRBD1 or TRBD2 (5 bases each). CDR1 and CDR2 from the germline V gene are MGHRA and YSYEKL. The CDR3 sequence is 15 residues long. V was cut by 4 bases and J by 2 bases, with 14 bases left in between. CDR3 in amino acids: CASSPPGTSQETQYF. The DNA for the CDR3 is TGCGCCAGCAGCCCTCCCGGGACGTCGCAAGAGACCCAGTACTTC.

This sequence joins TRBV2 and TRBJ2-3; D remains unclear. Trimming took 0 bases from V and 1 from J, leaving 8 bases between them. CDR1 and CDR2 (germline): SNHLY, FYNNEI. The CDR3 is 15 residues long. DNA for the CDR3: TGTGCCAGCAGTGAAGCCCCTGGTCGCACAGATACGCAGTATTTT. Encoded protein: CASSEAPGRTDTQYF.

The V call is TRBV19, the J call TRBJ1-5; D is possibly TRBD1 (5 bases). This CDR3 has 14 residues. Trimming took 3 bases from V and 4 from J, leaving 10 bases between them. Germline V gene data show CDR1 as LNHDA and CDR2 as SQIVND (reference sequence). The CDR3 loop is CASSIPGENQPQHF. CDR3 DNA: TGTGCCAGTAGTATTCCGGGGGAGAATCAGCCCCAGCATTTT.

The J gene is TRBJ2-3, the V gene TRBV9; TRBD2 aligns across 8 bases. This CDR3 contains 15 residues. Germline CDR1 SGDLS, CDR2 YYNGEE. J lost 5 bases, V lost 3 bases, and 8 bases had no gene match. CDR3 region: CASSATSAQQDTQYF. In nucleotides, the CDR3 is TGTGCCAGCAGCGCGACTAGCGCCCAACAAGATACGCAGTATTTT. Drawing the rest from reference TRBV9 and TRBJ2-3, the complete variable domain is DSGVTQTPKHLITATGQRVTLRCSPRSGDLSVYWYQQSLDQGLQFLIQYYNGEERAKGNILERFSAQQFPDLHSELNLSSLELGDSALYFCASSATSAQQDTQYFGPGTRLTVL.